The 27 T cell receptor beta chains presented below share a single source sample, sequenced in a study of CD8 T cells in Susac syndrome. With random hexamers, roughly 0.5 to 1 ug RNA was reverse transcribed. TCRdb ran MiXCR on the immunoSEQ multiplex PCR reads and lists one entry per CDR3 protein. The profile shows over 100,000 distinct CDR3 sequences, roughly 90% of them singletons. What was sequenced was CD8+ T cells from PBMCs. The receptors derive from a human donor in good health.

In its sample, this clonotype was seen a few times. This sequence joins TRBV5-6 and TRBJ1-1; D ambiguous. The CDR3 has 12 residues. CDR1 and CDR2 (germline): SGHDT, YYEEEE. V was clipped by 2 bases and J by 3 bases, with 5 bases between them. This chain's CDR3 is CASSFGDTEAFF. The CDR3 nucleotides are TGTGCCAGCAGCTTCGGGGACACTGAAGCTTTCTTT. Drawing the rest from reference TRBV5-6 and TRBJ1-1, the complete variable domain is DAGVTQSPTHLIKTRGQQVTLRCSPKSGHDTVSWYQQALGQGPQFIFQYYEEEERQRGNFPDRFSGHQFPNYSSELNVNALLLGDSALYLCASSFGDTEAFFGQGTRLTVV.

The chain uses TRBV5-4 and TRBJ2-5; 9 nucleotides match TRBD2. This CDR3 region has 13 residues. The trim removed 4 bases at V and 6 bases at J, leaving 4 bases unmatched. Germline V lookup: CDR1 SGHNT, CDR2 YYREEE (reference sequence). CDR3 loop: CASSLSGGQTQYF. Here the CDR3 DNA reads TGTGCCAGCAGCCTTAGCGGGGGACAGACCCAGTACTTC.

J is TRBJ2-1 and V is TRBV7-2; D ambiguous. The CDR3 is made up of 15 amino acids. CDR1 is SGHTA, CDR2 FQGNSA, per germline. V lost 1 base to trimming and J lost 3 bases, with 10 bases between them. CDR3 residues: CASSLGPGYYNEQFF. The CDR3, as DNA: TGTGCCAGCAGCTTAGGGCCGGGTTACTACAATGAGCAGTTCTTC.

The chain has TRBV5-6 and TRBJ2-7; D is uncertain. With 2 bases removed from V and 0 bases from J, the gap between germline ends came to 18 bases. From germline, CDR1 is SGHDT and CDR2 YYEEEE. The CDR3 is 17 residues long. CDR3 nucleotide sequence: TGTGCCAGCAGCTTTTGGACGCTTAAGGGTACCTCCTACGAGCAGTACTTC. It codes for CASSFWTLKGTSYEQYF.

The V call is TRBV2, the J call TRBJ2-5; D may be TRBD1 (7 bases). The CDR3 runs 13 residues. Germline CDR1 reads SNHLY; CDR2 reads FYNNEI. V shed 8 bases and J shed 0 bases, with 10 bases lying between them. CDR3 sequence reads: CASRGTDQETQYF. CDR3 DNA: TGTGCCAGCCGCGGGACAGACCAAGAGACCCAGTACTTC. The variable domain in full, completed from reference TRBV2 and TRBJ2-5, reads EPEVTQTPSHQVTQMGQEVILRCVPISNHLYFYWYRQILGQKVEFLVSFYNNEISEKSEIFDDQFSVERPDGSNFTLKIRSTKLEDSAMYFCASRGTDQETQYFGPGTRLLVL.

CDR3 in amino acids: CSARDLRAGGTYEQYF. The CDR3 DNA is TGCAGTGCTAGAGATTTGAGAGCGGGAGGTACCTACGAGCAGTACTTC. The chain is built from TRBV20-1 and TRBJ2-7; 9 bases are shared with TRBD2. The CDR3 spans 16 residues. CDR1 and CDR2 from the germline V gene are DFQATT and SNEGSKA (reference sequence). The V and J ends lost 0 bases and 2 bases, in that order; junction bases with no gene match: 8.

V usage is TRBV27 and J usage is TRBJ2-6; D is ambiguous. Germline assignment: CDR1 MNHEY and CDR2 SMNVEV (reference sequence). CDR3 size: 13 residues. V was pared by 5 bases and J by 1 base, with 3 bases between. DNA for the CDR3: TGTGCCAGCAGTACGTCTGGGGCCAACGTCCTGACTTTC. Its protein is CASSTSGANVLTF.

This clonotype was counted only a few times. The V gene is TRBV7-2, the J gene TRBJ2-7; possible D gene TRBD2, 5 bases. V lost 1 base to trimming and J lost 2 bases, with 9 bases between them. Germline CDR1 SGHTA, CDR2 FQGNSA. This CDR3 has 14 amino acids. The CDR3 spells CASSLVDGTYEQYF. CDR3 DNA sequence: TGTGCCAGCAGCTTAGTGGACGGGACCTACGAGCAGTACTTC.

The chain couples TRBV7-8 to TRBJ2-1, with 10 bases lining up with TRBD2. The V gene's germline CDR1 is SGHVS and CDR2 FQNEAQ. This CDR3 spans 17 amino acids. V lost 5 bases, J lost 7 bases, and 14 bases stayed unmatched. The chain's CDR3 is CASSPIPEREGRNEQFF. CDR3 DNA: TGTGCCAGCAGCCCTATTCCCGAGCGGGAGGGTCGGAATGAGCAGTTCTTC.

This rearrangement joins TRBV5-1 to TRBJ2-2; D remains ambiguous. Germline V gene lookup returns CDR1 SGHRS and CDR2 YFSETQ. CDR3 length: 15 amino acids. V was cut by 6 bases and J by 6 bases, with 18 bases left in between. The CDR3 DNA reads TGCGCCAGCAATCCCGCGGCTAGGGTTCCCGGGGAGCTGTTTTTT. This codes for CASNPAARVPGELFF.

The CDR3 DNA reads as TGTGCCAGCAGGGGACAGAGGAACACTGAAGCTTTCTTT. This gives the protein CASRGQRNTEAFF. The chain combines TRBV25-1 with TRBJ1-1; 7 bases are a match to TRBD1. Germline values: CDR1 MGHDK, CDR2 SYGVNS. The CDR3 has 13 residues. V dropped 6 bases and J dropped 1; count of bases not matched to a gene: 2.

This clonotype has only one observation. The rearrangement links TRBV7-9 to TRBJ2-2, with TRBD2 matching over 7 bases. J gave up 3 bases and V 11 bases, and 12 bases lay outside the gene matches. The CDR3 spans 15 residues. Germline assignment: CDR1 SEHNR and CDR2 FQNEAQ (reference sequence). CDR3 protein: CALQRAGAHTGELFF. CDR3 in DNA: TGTGCCTTACAGAGGGCGGGAGCGCACACCGGGGAGCTGTTTTTT. Combining the CDR3 with reference TRBV7-9 and TRBJ2-2 gives the whole variable domain DTGVSQNPRHKITKRGQNVTFRCDPISEHNRLYWYRQTLGQGPEFLTYFQNEAQLEKSRLLSDRFSAERPKGSFSTLEIQRTEQGDSAMYLCALQRAGAHTGELFFGEGSRLTVL.

The V and J genes are TRBV20-1 and TRBJ1-5, with D tentatively TRBD1 (5 bases). The CDR3 is made up of 15 amino acids. The V end was cut by 0 bases, the J end by 7 bases, with 16 bases between. Germline loops: CDR1 DFQATT, CDR2 SNEGSKA (reference sequence). Here the CDR3 DNA reads TGCAGTGCTAGAGATCAGAGTCAGGGAAACCAGCCCCAGCATTTT. Protein: CSARDQSQGNQPQHF.

The DNA of the CDR3 is TGCGCCAGCAGCCAAGACACGCAGGACAACTATGGCTACACCTTC. Protein: CASSQDTQDNYGYTF. This rearrangement joins TRBV4-3 to TRBJ1-2; D remains ambiguous. This CDR3 region has 15 residues. Germline CDR1 LGHNA, CDR2 YSLEER. V dropped 0 bases and J dropped 2 bases, with 10 bases sitting between them.

This rearrangement joins TRBV12-3 or TRBV12-4 to TRBJ1-3; no clear D gene. With 8 bases removed from V and 3 bases from J, the gap between germline ends came to 8 bases. This CDR3 has 12 residues. CDR3 nucleotides: TGTGCCAGCCGACCGAGTGGAAACACCATATATTTT. Translated: CASRPSGNTIYF.

The chain combines TRBV25-1 with TRBJ1-5, with 7 bases that match TRBD1. J was trimmed by 5 bases and V by 6 bases; bases with no gene match: 7. The CDR3 loop spans 14 amino acids. CDR1 MGHDK and CDR2 SYGVNS come from the germline V gene. The CDR3 DNA follows: TGTGCCAGCAGGCAGACAGGGCGGGATCAGCCCCAGCATTTT. This sequence encodes CASRQTGRDQPQHF.

This rearrangement joins TRBV30 to TRBJ2-7, with 9 bases identical to TRBD1. The ends lost 2 bases at V and 1 base at J; junction bases unmatched: 6. The CDR3 runs to 15 residues. Per germline, CDR1 GTSNPN and CDR2 SVGIG (reference sequence). CDR3 bases: TGTGCCTGGAGTTCCGGGACAGGGAGTTCCTACGAGCAGTACTTC. It is translated as CAWSSGTGSSYEQYF.

CDR3 in DNA: TGTGCCAGTAGTATCGGACAGGGGCTGGTCACAGATACGCAGTATTTT. The encoded protein is CASSIGQGLVTDTQYF. The rearrangement uses TRBV19 and TRBJ2-3, with 9 bases matching TRBD1. The ends lost 3 bases at V and 2 bases at J; junction bases unmatched: 6. The CDR3 covers 16 residues. Germline CDR1 and CDR2: LNHDA and SQIVND (reference sequence).

This CDR3 reads CASSHGDRGRRNQPQHF. CDR3 sequence (DNA): TGCGCCAGCAGTCATGGGGACAGGGGGCGCCGCAATCAGCCCCAGCATTTT. The chain combines TRBV23-1 with TRBJ1-5; TRBD1 aligns across 12 bases. TRBV23-1 is placed among ORFs of uncertain function. J was trimmed by 2 bases and V by 3 bases; bases with no gene match: 5. The CDR3 spans 17 residues.

J is TRBJ1-1 and V is TRBV12-3 or TRBV12-4; 9 bases map to TRBD1. The CDR3 extends over 15 amino acids. After removal of 6 bases from V and 4 bases from J, the junction contained 9 bases not matched to a gene. This CDR3 is CASSEHRGQGTEAFF. CDR3 DNA: TGTGCCAGCAGCGAACACAGGGGGCAAGGCACTGAAGCTTTCTTT.

On this clonotype itself: The junction departs from the called germline gene at one end, perhaps through a read error. The genes are TRBV3-1 and TRBJ2-7; no definite D call. The germline V gene has CDR1 LGHDT and CDR2 YNNKEL (reference sequence). The CDR3 has 16 residues. CDR3 nucleotide sequence: TGTGCCAACAGCCAAACGCCGGGCACAAAGTCCTACGAGCAGTACTTC. Translation: CANSQTPGTKSYEQYF.

The chain uses TRBV9 and TRBJ1-5, with D maybe TRBD1 (5 bases). With 0 bases removed from V and 6 bases from J, the gap between germline ends came to 7 bases. The CDR3 is 13 residues long. CDR1 is SGDLS, CDR2 YYNGEE, per germline. CDR3 region: CASSVEGTQPQHF. For the CDR3, the DNA is TGTGCCAGCAGCGTAGAGGGGACTCAGCCCCAGCATTTT.

The sample holds one count of this clonotype. The chain combines TRBV10-3 with TRBJ1-5; TRBD1 is a possible D gene (5 bases). With 9 bases removed from V and 5 bases from J, the gap between germline ends came to 29 bases. Germline V gives CDR1 ENHRY, CDR2 SYGVKD. The CDR3 is made up of 18 amino acids. The CDR3 nucleotides read TGTGCCATTGCGAAACCCTCGGGGCGCCGTACCCTCGATCAGCCCCAGCATTTT. Its protein product is CAIAKPSGRRTLDQPQHF.

The J gene is TRBJ2-7, the V gene TRBV28; tentative D call: TRBD1 (5 bases). This CDR3 comprises 15 residues. The germline CDR1 and CDR2 sequences are MDHEN and SYDVKM. V was cut by 5 bases and J by 3 bases, with 17 bases left in between. CDR3 residues: CASSDTGVPLYEQYF. The CDR3 DNA is TGTGCCAGCAGTGATACAGGAGTACCACTCTACGAGCAGTACTTC.

This chain links TRBV7-6 with TRBJ2-3; D gene unclear. CDR3 length: 15 residues. Germline CDR1 is SGHVS and CDR2 is FNYEAQ. The ends were cut back, 3 bases at V and 1 base at J, with 11 bases in the middle. The CDR3 reads CASSLKVYGTDTQYF. The CDR3, as DNA: TGTGCCAGCAGCTTGAAAGTATACGGCACAGATACGCAGTATTTT.

This clonotype came up a few times. The chain employs TRBV6-2 or TRBV6-3 and TRBJ2-5; D tentatively fits TRBD1 or TRBD2 (5 bases each). V lost 0 bases, J lost 4 bases, and 21 bases lay in between. This CDR3 has 18 residues. Germline-derived CDR1 and CDR2 are MNHEY and SVGEGT. In DNA form, the CDR3 reads TGTGCCAGCAGTTACTCGAGGGTGGGGCCAGGGCGAGGAGAGACCCAGTACTTC. It encodes CASSYSRVGPGRGETQYF.

J is TRBJ2-3 and V is TRBV27; the D gene could be TRBD1 or TRBD2 (6 bases each). Trimming took 2 bases from V and 4 from J, leaving 13 bases between them. Germline assignment: CDR1 MNHEY and CDR2 SMNVEV (reference sequence). The CDR3 is 15 residues long. The CDR3 loop reads CASSLTARGADTQYF. The CDR3 coding sequence is TGTGCCAGCAGTTTAACGGCTAGGGGGGCAGATACGCAGTATTTT.